The 25 T cell receptor beta chains in this list originate from one sample, sequenced in a study of T cell responses to AZD1222 COVID-19 vaccine. Method: immunoSEQ multiplex PCR; TCRdb's copy keeps in-frame clones and lacks some. Of roughly 100,000 clones in the sample, 70% to 90% were seen once. This specimen consisted of peripheral blood, obtained on day 0 of AZD1222 vaccination. These receptors all stem from an adult in good health.

There are a few counts of this clone. This sequence joins TRBV27 and TRBJ1-1; possible D gene TRBD1, 6 bases. Germline lookup yields CDR1 MNHEY and CDR2 SMNVEV (reference sequence). This CDR3 comprises 16 residues. Trimming left V 3 bases short and J 2 bases short, with 16 bases between. The CDR3 region has the DNA TGTGCCAGCAGTTTCAACCTCAGGGGTGGTAACACTGAAGCTTTCTTT. Translating gives CASSFNLRGGNTEAFF.

This chain uses TRBV10-3 with TRBJ1-1, with 7 bases fitting TRBD1. The length of the CDR3 is 15 residues. Germline CDR1 is ENHRY and CDR2 is SYGVKD. V gave up 3 bases and J gave up 4 bases; unmatched junction bases: 8. CDR3 sequence: CAISDPLTGSTEAFF. CDR3 coding DNA: TGTGCCATCAGTGATCCATTGACAGGGTCCACTGAAGCTTTCTTT.

V gene TRBV19 combines with J gene TRBJ2-2; D not resolved. The CDR3 runs to 16 residues. The V end was cut by 3 bases, the J end by 6 bases, with 17 bases between. Looked up from germline, CDR1 is LNHDA and CDR2 is SQIVND (reference sequence). CDR3 DNA: TGTGCCAGTAGTATCGAATCGTGGGGTCGTGCCGGGGAGCTGTTTTTT. This translates into CASSIESWGRAGELFF. Based on the CDR3 plus reference TRBV19 and TRBJ2-2, the full variable domain is DGGITQSPKYLFRKEGQNVTLSCEQNLNHDAMYWYRQDPGQGLRLIYYSQIVNDFQKGDIAEGYSVSREKKESFPLTVTSAQKNPTAFYLCASSIESWGRAGELFFGEGSRLTVL.

This clone showed up just once. Other DNA sequences of this sample code for an identical CDR3. The chain joins TRBV6-2 or TRBV6-3 to TRBJ1-5, with 7 bases matching TRBD1. CDR1 and CDR2 (germline): MNHEY, SVGEGT. The CDR3 is made up of 13 amino acids. V lost 5 bases, J lost 4 bases, and 2 bases stayed unmatched. CDR3 protein: CASSLQGNQPQHF. CDR3 DNA: TGTGCCAGCAGTCTACAGGGGAATCAGCCCCAGCATTTT.

The rearrangement links TRBV13 to TRBJ1-2; no reliable D call. CDR3 size: 13 residues. Germline V gene sequence: CDR1 PRHDT, CDR2 FYEKMQ (reference sequence). The germline V and J ends were trimmed by 1 base and 8 bases, with 11 bases remaining between them. The CDR3 spells CASSLDGERGYTF. The CDR3 coding sequence is TGTGCCAGCAGCTTAGACGGGGAAAGAGGCTACACCTTC.

A few counts support this clone. The rearrangement uses TRBV29-1 and TRBJ2-2; 8 nucleotides line up with TRBD1. The V gene's germline CDR1 is SQVTM and CDR2 ANQGSEA. This CDR3 contains 15 residues. V was clipped by 7 bases and J by 6 bases; unmatched bases: 13. CDR3: CSAKPQGVEAGELFF. The CDR3 DNA reads as TGCAGCGCAAAACCACAGGGGGTCGAGGCCGGGGAGCTGTTTTTT.

This chain links TRBV2 with TRBJ2-5; D is unresolved. This CDR3 comprises 13 residues. V was shortened by 4 bases and J by 5 bases, with 11 bases between the two germline ends. Germline CDR1 SNHLY, CDR2 FYNNEI. The CDR3 loop reads CASSGNIGETQYF. The CDR3 DNA reads as TGTGCCAGCAGTGGCAATATTGGGGAGACCCAGTACTTC.

V gene TRBV7-2 combines with J gene TRBJ2-1; D is ambiguous. The CDR3 contains 11 residues. CDR1 is SGHTA, CDR2 FQGNSA, per germline. V lost 1 base and J lost 9, with 4 bases in between. CDR3 loop: CASSLGFEQFF. The CDR3 DNA is TGTGCCAGCAGCTTAGGCTTTGAGCAGTTCTTC.

The chain employs TRBV19 and TRBJ2-7, with 7 bases lining up with TRBD2. The germline V gene encodes CDR1 LNHDA and CDR2 SQIVND (reference sequence). The V gene end was trimmed by 3 bases and the J gene end by 7 bases; junction bases not matched to a gene: 6. The CDR3 runs 13 residues. The CDR3 region has the DNA TGTGCCAGTAGTATTGGGAGGGAGACAGAGCAGTACTTC. It specifies CASSIGRETEQYF. Together with reference TRBV19 and TRBJ2-7, the CDR3 gives the full variable domain: DGGITQSPKYLFRKEGQNVTLSCEQNLNHDAMYWYRQDPGQGLRLIYYSQIVNDFQKGDIAEGYSVSREKKESFPLTVTSAQKNPTAFYLCASSIGRETEQYFGPGTRLTVT.

The chain recombines TRBV7-2 with TRBJ2-1, with 10 bases matching TRBD2. CDR3 size: 16 residues. Germline values: CDR1 SGHTA, CDR2 FQGNSA. The trim removed 8 bases at V and 4 bases at J, leaving 11 bases unmatched. The CDR3 protein is CASSILAGVGYNEQFF. In DNA, the CDR3 is TGTGCCAGCTCGATTCTAGCGGGAGTGGGGTACAATGAGCAGTTCTTC.

Here the CDR3 reads CASSPYASGGANEQFF. As DNA, the CDR3 is TGTGCCAGCTCACCATACGCTAGCGGGGGGGCCAATGAGCAGTTCTTC. The chain links TRBV18 to TRBJ2-1; 12 nucleotides match TRBD2. Trimming cost V 2 bases and J 6 bases; bases outside gene matches: 5. This CDR3 comprises 16 residues. The germline V gene has CDR1 KGHSH and CDR2 LQKENI.

This clone was counted once. The chain employs TRBV19 and TRBJ1-6, with TRBD1 identical over 8 bases. V shed 7 bases, J shed 10 bases, and the junction held 9 bases outside the gene matches. This CDR3 comprises 14 residues. Germline-derived CDR1 and CDR2 are LNHDA and SQIVND (reference sequence). The CDR3 region is CASMRQGRASPLHF. For the CDR3, the DNA is TGTGCCAGTATGCGACAGGGGAGGGCGTCACCCCTCCACTTT.

The gene calls are TRBV6-1 and TRBJ2-1; TRBD2 aligns across 10 bases. There are 18 residues in the CDR3. The V gene's germline CDR1 is MNHNS and CDR2 SASEGT. V was pared by 1 base and J by 7 bases, with 13 bases of the junction left unmatched. CDR3 sequence: CASSEVGLAGARLNEQFF. The CDR3 DNA reads as TGTGCCAGCAGTGAAGTAGGGCTAGCGGGGGCCCGTTTGAATGAGCAGTTCTTC.

This clone came up once. V usage is TRBV4-1 and J usage is TRBJ2-2; TRBD1 agrees at 7 bases. The V gene's germline CDR1 is MGHRA and CDR2 YSYEKL. Trimming took 4 bases from V and 5 from J; bases not matched to a gene: 7. CDR3 size: 15 residues. This CDR3 reads CASSPPGQFTGELFF. The CDR3 DNA sequence: TGCGCCAGCAGCCCACCGGGACAGTTTACCGGGGAGCTGTTTTTT.

The chain uses TRBV7-2 and TRBJ1-5; no definite D call. Germline values: CDR1 SGHTA, CDR2 FQGNSA. Between the trimmed V and J ends, which lost 4 bases and 7 bases, there was a span of 17 bases. This CDR3 has 15 amino acids. CDR3 loop: CASSYEYEVAQPQHF. The CDR3 DNA sequence: TGTGCCAGCAGCTACGAGTACGAGGTCGCACAGCCCCAGCATTTT.

In its sample, this clone was seen once. V usage is TRBV10-3 and J usage is TRBJ2-6, with 9 bases matching TRBD1. Looked up from germline, CDR1 is ENHRY and CDR2 is SYGVKD. The CDR3 loop spans 22 amino acids. V shed 3 bases, J shed 2 bases, and the junction held 20 bases outside the gene matches. Written as DNA, the CDR3 is TGTGCCATCAGTGATTGGGACAGGGTCCTTTCCGTTGGTTTGGCTGGGGCCAACGTCCTGACTTTC. This sequence encodes CAISDWDRVLSVGLAGANVLTF.

This clone is a singleton in its sample. Other DNA sequences in this specimen translate into the identical CDR3. CDR3 loop: CASSLTRGTEAFF. CDR3 coding DNA: TGTGCCAGCAGCTTAACGAGGGGGACTGAAGCTTTCTTT. This chain uses TRBV7-3 with TRBJ1-1, with D possibly being TRBD1 (6 bases). V was shortened by 0 bases and J by 5 bases, with 7 bases between the two germline ends. The germline V gene encodes CDR1 SGHTA and CDR2 FQGTGA. The CDR3 totals 13 residues.

The genes are TRBV19 and TRBJ1-5; 7 bases match TRBD1. The CDR3 loop spans 13 amino acids. In germline, CDR1 is LNHDA, CDR2 SQIVND (reference sequence). J lost 3 bases, V lost 7 bases, and 3 bases had no gene match. The CDR3: CASMGQPNQPQHF. CDR3 nucleotides: TGTGCCAGTATGGGACAGCCCAATCAGCCCCAGCATTTT.

The chain carries TRBV3-1 (or the pseudogene TRBV3-2) and TRBJ1-1, with no clear D. The CDR3 has 15 amino acids. V was pared by 4 bases and J by 1 base, with 13 bases between. The V gene's germline CDR1 is LGHDT and CDR2 YNNKEL (reference sequence). DNA for the CDR3: TGTGCCAGCAGCCCGTTCCCCAAGAAGAACACTGAAGCTTTCTTT. This sequence encodes CASSPFPKKNTEAFF.

This chain links TRBV6-1 with TRBJ2-7; D is uncertain. The CDR3 is 11 amino acids. Germline CDR1 MNHNS, CDR2 SASEGT. The CDR3, as DNA: TGTGCCAGCAGTGAAGGGACCGTTTGTGACGTC. Translating it yields CASSEGTVCDV.

This chain joins TRBV2 and TRBJ1-4; D unclear. CDR1 is SNHLY, CDR2 FYNNEI, per germline. The CDR3 is 15 residues long. The ends were cut back, 6 bases at V and 0 bases at J, with 11 bases in the middle. CDR3 protein: CASRRRIATNEKLFF. The DNA for the CDR3 is TGTGCCAGCAGGCGACGTATTGCAACTAATGAAAAACTGTTTTTT.

The chain has TRBV6-1 and TRBJ2-7; the match to TRBD1 covers 8 bases. V lost 0 bases, J lost 9 bases, and 4 bases stayed unmatched. This CDR3 is built from 13 residues. Germline V lookup: CDR1 MNHNS, CDR2 SASEGT. The DNA of the CDR3 is TGTGCCAGCAGTGAAGCTGACAGGGGCGGGCAGTACGTC. Translation: CASSEADRGGQYV.

This clone came up once. The chain links TRBV6-5 to TRBJ2-5; 8 nucleotides match TRBD1. CDR3 length equals 13 residues. With 6 bases clipped from V and 1 base from J, the junction kept 1 base outside the gene matches. CDR1 and CDR2 (germline): MNHEY, SVGAGI. The CDR3 region is CASRGQAQETQYF. The CDR3 coding sequence is TGTGCCAGCAGGGGACAGGCCCAAGAGACCCAGTACTTC.

The chain has TRBV10-3 and TRBJ1-1; 11 bases line up with TRBD1. This CDR3 comprises 14 residues. Germline V gene sequence: CDR1 ENHRY, CDR2 SYGVKD. Trimming removed 11 bases from V and 3 bases from J; junction bases left unmatched: 8. Here the CDR3 DNA reads TGTGCCTCAACCGGGACAGGGGGAGACACTGAAGCTTTCTTT. The encoded protein is CASTGTGGDTEAFF.

The genes are TRBV5-1 and TRBJ1-2, with TRBD1 matching 7 bases. With V trimmed by 4 bases and J by 2 bases, 5 bases remained unmatched. The CDR3 is 14 residues long. The V gene's germline CDR1 is SGHRS and CDR2 YFSETQ. Here the CDR3 reads CASSPGTENYGYTF. The CDR3 DNA follows: TGCGCCAGCAGCCCCGGGACAGAGAACTATGGCTACACCTTC.